Sequencing of this T cell receptor beta chain was carried out in a study of shared clonotypes between healthy human individuals. Study information: Each donor contributed plates that comprised three CD4 naive, three CD4 memory, two CD8 naive and one CD8 memory. Broader study findings: Incomplete sequencing of sorted subsets was indicated by rarefaction despite large depth.

CDR3 size: 17 residues. The germline V and J ends were trimmed by 2 bases and 4 bases, with 18 bases remaining between them. Germline V gene data show CDR1 as SGHVS and CDR2 as FQNEAQ. Memory CD4+ cells were the fraction left after CD45RA+ naive selection. Clones were read by immunoSEQ multiplex PCR, and TCRdb kept only the in-frame ones, dropping some. The data hold approximately 1.4 million clones, with roughly 98% observed a single time. Note on this clone: No antigen is known for it.

The V call is TRBV7-8, the J call TRBJ2-1, with D perhaps matching TRBD1 or TRBD2 (5 bases each). The sample was naive CD4+ T cells sorted from blood. The subset here: CD45RA+ positively selected. The receptor was derived from a man younger than 45 in good health. CDR3 loop: CASSLTRGVKLYNEQFF. The CDR3 DNA is TGTGCCAGCAGCTTAACCCGAGGGGTCAAGCTTTACAATGAGCAGTTCTTC.